Following are 10 T cell receptor beta chains from one sample sequenced in a study of Graves' ophthalmopathy and Graves' hyperthyroidism. Using RNA transcripts, the TCR beta CDR3 regions were amplified. The first round was an RT-PCR with HTBI primers, and the second round was a multiplex PCR. In TCRdb, the multiplex PCR reads were re-called with MiXCR into one record per CDR3 protein. Counted here are under 800,000 distinct CDR3 sequences, approximately 21% occurring once; the ten biggest clones make up approximately 6.9%. The sequenced material came from peripheral blood. These receptors were collected from a young woman with stable Graves' hyperthyroidism. Some clones in this sample may be carry-over from other donors' samples.

This clonotype was observed many times. The chain recombines TRBV28 with TRBJ2-7, with D hard to call. V lost 5 bases to trimming and J lost 5 bases, with 13 bases between them. Germline V gene lookup returns CDR1 MDHEN and CDR2 SYDVKM. This CDR3 has 13 residues. CDR3 DNA: TGTGCCAGCAGTCTAGGAAACGGTGACGAGCAGTACTTC. This codes for CASSLGNGDEQYF.

This clonotype was observed at least ten times. J is TRBJ2-5 and V is TRBV20-1; TRBD1 aligns across 10 bases. CDR1 is DFQATT, CDR2 SNEGSKA, per germline (reference sequence). The CDR3 sequence is 14 residues long. J was trimmed by 3 bases and V by 7 bases; bases with no gene match: 8. The CDR3 DNA is TGCAGTGTTCGCTCCGGGACAGGGGAAGAGACCCAGTACTTC. This sequence encodes CSVRSGTGEETQYF.

This clonotype was counted many times. This chain links TRBV20-1 with TRBJ1-2; 7 nucleotides align to TRBD1. CDR3 length: 12 amino acids. Germline values: CDR1 DFQATT, CDR2 SNEGSKA (reference sequence). V lost 5 bases and J lost 4; bases outside the gene matches: 4. The CDR3 protein is CSARQGGYGYTF. As DNA, the CDR3 is TGCAGTGCTCGACAGGGCGGCTATGGCTACACCTTC.

This clonotype was counted ten times or more. V is TRBV11-2 and J is TRBJ1-5; D may be TRBD1 (6 bases). Per germline, CDR1 SGHAT and CDR2 FQNNGV. The ends were cut back, 6 bases at V and 10 bases at J, with 19 bases in the middle. CDR3 size: 14 residues. CDR3 DNA sequence: TGTGCCAGCAGTCTAGCGGGGGGCAAGCAACCCCAGCATTTT. Translating gives CASSLAGGKQPQHF.

This clonotype was counted many times. The chain has TRBV20-1 and TRBJ1-5; D gene ambiguous. The CDR3 length is 12 residues. Trimming shortened V by 3 bases and J by 4 bases, and 7 bases separated the two germline ends. Germline CDR1 reads DFQATT; CDR2 reads SNEGSKA (reference sequence). Here the CDR3 reads CSASHGNQPQHF. For the CDR3, the DNA is TGCAGTGCTAGTCACGGTAATCAGCCCCAGCATTTT.

This chain joins TRBV2 and TRBJ1-5, with 8 bases matching TRBD1. The CDR3 totals 17 residues. Unmatched junction bases numbered 13, after V lost 6 bases and J lost 3 bases. Germline assignment: CDR1 SNHLY and CDR2 FYNNEI. The CDR3 DNA sequence: TGTGCCAGCAGGCGTACAACAGGGGGTTATAACAATCAGCCCCAGCATTTT. This codes for CASRRTTGGYNNQPQHF. The complete variable domain, with remaining parts taken from reference TRBV2 and TRBJ1-5, reads EPEVTQTPSHQVTQMGQEVILRCVPISNHLYFYWYRQILGQKVEFLVSFYNNEISEKSEIFDDQFSVERPDGSNFTLKIRSTKLEDSAMYFCASRRTTGGYNNQPQHFGDGTRLSIL.

This clonotype was recorded a few times. A much larger clonotype is one base distant, so this may be a read error. CDR3 in amino acids: CASSLMGAGTEAFF. The CDR3 DNA sequence: TGTGCCAGCAGTTTAATGGGGGCGGGCACTGAAGCTTTCTTT. The chain employs TRBV12-3 or TRBV12-4 and TRBJ1-1; D is perhaps TRBD1 (6 bases). The CDR3 runs to 14 residues. V was cut by 2 bases and J by 4 bases, with 11 bases left in between.

This clonotype was counted many times. The chain employs TRBV6-1 and TRBJ1-2; 9 nucleotides align to TRBD1. Germline V gives CDR1 MNHNS, CDR2 SASEGT. The junction had 8 bases not matched to a gene; V was cut back by 7 bases and J by 2 bases. The CDR3 extends over 15 amino acids. The CDR3 reads CASKRGTGTNYGYTF. Here the CDR3 DNA reads TGTGCCAGCAAGAGGGGGACAGGGACCAACTATGGCTACACCTTC.

Concerning this clonotype: Possible read error: a much larger clone is one base away. This likely comes from a read error, as the CDR3 has no conserved phenylalanine or tryptophan at its end. This rearrangement joins TRBV6-1 to TRBJ1-2; 9 nucleotides match TRBD1. The CDR3 totals 14 residues. The germline V gene encodes CDR1 MNHNS and CDR2 SASEGT. The ends lost 6 bases at V and 8 bases at J; junction bases unmatched: 10. The CDR3 loop reads CASSPTGGAWGYTS. As DNA, the CDR3 is TGTGCCAGCAGCCCTACAGGGGGCGCGTGGGGCTACACCTCC.

This clonotype was picked up many times. The chain is built from TRBV5-1 and TRBJ2-7, with 9 bases aligning to TRBD1. Losses at the gene ends were 0 bases for V and 6 bases for J; bases not matched to a gene: 7. Looked up from germline, CDR1 is SGHRS and CDR2 is YFSETQ. The CDR3 has 15 amino acids. This chain's CDR3 is CASSLGDRVIREQYF. CDR3 in DNA: TGCGCCAGCAGCTTGGGGGACAGGGTGATACGCGAGCAGTACTTC. The variable domain in full, with the rest retrieved from reference TRBV5-1 and TRBJ2-7, is KAGVTQTPRYLIKTRGQQVTLSCSPISGHRSVSWYQQTPGQGLQFLFEYFSETQRNKGNFPGRFSGRQFSNSRSEMNVSTLELGDSALYLCASSLGDRVIREQYFGPGTRLTVT.